The 12 T cell receptor beta chains reported below all come from one sample, sequenced in a study of cytomegalovirus exposure and HLA in healthy donors. In the PCR, 60 Vbeta and 13 Jbeta primers were used. Using immunoSEQ multiplex PCR, the repertoire was profiled, and TCRdb retains in-frame clones only, with some absent. The sample holds over 150,000 clones, 80% seen once. Specimen: PBMCs. The receptors here all came from a young man in good health and CMV-seropositive.

V usage is TRBV5-4 and J usage is TRBJ2-1; 7 nucleotides agree with TRBD2. The germline V gene has CDR1 SGHNT and CDR2 YYREEE (reference sequence). The CDR3 is made up of 15 amino acids. Trimming took 0 bases from V and 1 from J; bases not matched to a gene: 1. The chain's CDR3 is CASSLGGGSYNEQFF. CDR3 nucleotide sequence: TGTGCCAGCAGCTTGGGGGGGGGATCCTACAATGAGCAGTTCTTC.

This clone came up a few times. Mismatch with germline at one junction end may stem from a read error. The chain uses TRBV7-9 and TRBJ1-2, with D possibly matching TRBD1 (6 bases). Germline CDR1 reads SEHNR; CDR2 reads FQNEAQ (reference sequence). The CDR3 extends over 11 amino acids. The CDR3 DNA reads TGTGCCAGCAGCTTAGAGGACGGGACACCCTTC. Amino acid sequence: CASSLEDGTPF.

DNA of the CDR3: TGCGCCAGCAGTGAGACATTATACTACGAGCAGTACTTC. Its protein product is CASSETLYYEQYF. The V gene is TRBV10-1, the J gene TRBJ2-5, with D hard to call. The J call is uncertain, as TRBJ2-7 better fits the DNA end. Germline CDR1 is WNHNN and CDR2 is SYGVQD (reference sequence). The CDR3 contains 13 residues.

The chain is built from TRBV5-1 and TRBJ1-1; D gene ambiguous. The CDR3 runs 14 residues. V lost 0 bases, J lost 0 bases, and 6 bases lay in between. Germline V lookup: CDR1 SGHRS, CDR2 YFSETQ. Here the CDR3 reads CASSLAGMNTEAFF. CDR3 bases: TGCGCCAGCAGCTTGGCCGGTATGAACACTGAAGCTTTCTTT.

The chain recombines TRBV29-1 with TRBJ1-2; no definite D call. Trimming removed 3 bases at V and 4 bases at J, with 9 bases between. Germline V CDR1 and CDR2: SQVTM, ANQGSEA. The CDR3 consists of 12 residues. The CDR3, as DNA: TGCAGCGTTGAGGTGGTCAGCTATGGCTACACCTTC. It specifies CSVEVVSYGYTF.

The J gene is TRBJ1-5, the V gene TRBV19; D is unclear. The CDR3 spans 16 residues. The V end lost 5 bases, the J end lost 1 base, and 15 bases lay between the germline ends. Germline CDR1 reads LNHDA; CDR2 reads SQIVND (reference sequence). DNA for the CDR3: TGTGCCAGTAGTCGGGGAGGGCGAGGGAGCAATCAGCCCCAGCATTTT. Translated: CASSRGGRGSNQPQHF.

This rearrangement joins TRBV14 to TRBJ2-7; TRBD1 aligns across 9 bases. Germline V CDR1 and CDR2: SGHDN, FVKESK. Trimming took 4 bases from V and 4 from J; bases not matched to a gene: 8. The CDR3 runs 15 residues. The CDR3 is CASSRRTGAVYEQYF. The DNA of the CDR3 is TGTGCCAGCAGCCGTAGGACAGGGGCGGTTTACGAGCAGTACTTC.

The V call is TRBV6-1, the J call TRBJ1-1; D call uncertain. V was trimmed by 0 bases and J by 5 bases, leaving 10 bases between them. The CDR3 contains 14 residues. Germline CDR1 and CDR2: MNHNS and SASEGT. CDR3 DNA: TGTGCCAGCAGTGAAGCGTGGCAGATGACTGAAGCTTTCTTT. Translating it yields CASSEAWQMTEAFF.

CDR3 sequence: CATALAEPYEQYF. In DNA form, the CDR3 reads TGTGCCACGGCCCTAGCGGAGCCCTACGAGCAGTACTTC. The V and J genes are TRBV7-6 and TRBJ2-7, with TRBD2 matching over 7 bases. The CDR3 loop spans 13 amino acids. Per the germline V gene, CDR1 is SGHVS and CDR2 is FNYEAQ. Trimming cost V 10 bases and J 2 bases; bases outside gene matches: 8.

The chain combines TRBV5-4 with TRBJ1-1, with a tentative D call TRBD1 (5 bases). V dropped 3 bases and J dropped 1 base, with 13 bases sitting between them. CDR1 and CDR2 (germline): SGHNT, YYREEE (reference sequence). The CDR3 contains 15 residues. The DNA of the CDR3 is TGTGCCAGCAGCTCAAAGATAGGACAGAACACTGAAGCTTTCTTT. This gives the protein CASSSKIGQNTEAFF.

Points on this clone: Other DNA variants within this sample encode the same CDR3. This sequence joins TRBV7-2 and TRBJ1-1; no definite D call. The CDR3 is 11 residues long. Germline loops: CDR1 SGHTA, CDR2 FQGNSA. V lost 5 bases, J lost 3 bases, and 4 bases lay in between. The CDR3, as DNA: TGTGCCAGCAGCCTCTACACTGAAGCTTTCTTT. Amino acids: CASSLYTEAFF. Filled out from reference TRBV7-2 and TRBJ1-1, the complete variable domain reads GAGVSQSPSNKVTEKGKDVELRCDPISGHTALYWYRQSLGQGLEFLIYFQGNSAPDKSGLPSDRFSAERTGGSVSTLTIQRTQQEDSAVYLCASSLYTEAFFGQGTRLTVV.

The chain combines TRBV2 with TRBJ1-4, with D perhaps TRBD1 (5 bases). This CDR3 contains 15 residues. Germline loops: CDR1 SNHLY, CDR2 FYNNEI. Trimming left V 3 bases short and J 5 bases short, with 13 bases between. The CDR3 protein is CASSDPRKGNEKLFF. DNA of the CDR3: TGTGCCAGCAGTGACCCGAGAAAGGGGAATGAAAAACTGTTTTTT.